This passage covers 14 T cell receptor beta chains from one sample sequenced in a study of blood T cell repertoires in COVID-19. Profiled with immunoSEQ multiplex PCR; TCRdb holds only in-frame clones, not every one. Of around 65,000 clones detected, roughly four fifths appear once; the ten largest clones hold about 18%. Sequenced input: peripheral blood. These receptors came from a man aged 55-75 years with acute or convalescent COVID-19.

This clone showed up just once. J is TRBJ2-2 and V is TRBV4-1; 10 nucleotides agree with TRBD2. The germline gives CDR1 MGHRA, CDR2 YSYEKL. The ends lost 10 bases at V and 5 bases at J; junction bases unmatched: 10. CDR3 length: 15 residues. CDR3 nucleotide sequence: TGCGCCACCACGTATTCGACTAGCGGGACCGGGGAGCTGTTTTTT. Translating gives CATTYSTSGTGELFF.

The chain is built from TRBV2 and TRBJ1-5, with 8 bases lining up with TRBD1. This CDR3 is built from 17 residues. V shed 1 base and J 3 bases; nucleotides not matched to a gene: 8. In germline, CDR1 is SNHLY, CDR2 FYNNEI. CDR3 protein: CASSEGSGQVINQPQHF. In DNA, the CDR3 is TGTGCCAGCAGTGAAGGGTCGGGACAGGTCATCAATCAGCCCCAGCATTTT.

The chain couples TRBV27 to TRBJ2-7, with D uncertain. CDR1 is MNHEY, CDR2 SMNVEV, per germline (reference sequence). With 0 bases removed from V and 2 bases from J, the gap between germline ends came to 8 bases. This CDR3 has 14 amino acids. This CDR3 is CASSLSWQAYEQYF. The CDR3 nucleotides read TGTGCCAGCAGTTTATCATGGCAGGCCTACGAGCAGTACTTC.

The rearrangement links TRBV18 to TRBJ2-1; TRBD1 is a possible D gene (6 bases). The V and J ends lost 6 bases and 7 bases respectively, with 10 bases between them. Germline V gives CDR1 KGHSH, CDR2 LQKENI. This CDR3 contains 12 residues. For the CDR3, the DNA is TGTGCCAGCTCTCACCAGGGGAATGAGCAGTTCTTC. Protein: CASSHQGNEQFF.

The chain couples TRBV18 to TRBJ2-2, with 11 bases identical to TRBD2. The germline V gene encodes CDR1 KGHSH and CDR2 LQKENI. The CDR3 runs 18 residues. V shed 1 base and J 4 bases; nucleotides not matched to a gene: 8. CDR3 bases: TGTGCCAGCTCACCACGAGGCCTAGCGGGAGGATCCACCGGGGAGCTGTTTTTT. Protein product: CASSPRGLAGGSTGELFF.

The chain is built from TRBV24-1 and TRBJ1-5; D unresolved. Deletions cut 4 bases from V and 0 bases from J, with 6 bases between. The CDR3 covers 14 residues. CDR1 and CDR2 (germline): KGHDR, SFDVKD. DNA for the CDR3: TGTGCCACCAGTGAACAGTATAGCAATCAGCCCCAGCATTTT. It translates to CATSEQYSNQPQHF.

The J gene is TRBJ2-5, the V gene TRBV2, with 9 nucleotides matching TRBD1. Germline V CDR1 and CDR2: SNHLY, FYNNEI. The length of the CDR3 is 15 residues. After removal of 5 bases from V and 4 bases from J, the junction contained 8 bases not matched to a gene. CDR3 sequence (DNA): TGTGCCAGCAGTTCGGGACAGGGCTTCGCAGAGACCCAGTACTTC. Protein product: CASSSGQGFAETQYF.

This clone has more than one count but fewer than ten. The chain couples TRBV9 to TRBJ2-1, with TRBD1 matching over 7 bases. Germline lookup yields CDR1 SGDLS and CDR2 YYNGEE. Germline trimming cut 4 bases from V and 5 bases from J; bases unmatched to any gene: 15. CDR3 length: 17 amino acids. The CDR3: CASSLRDSFARDNEQFF. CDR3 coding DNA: TGTGCCAGCAGCCTACGGGACAGCTTCGCTAGGGACAATGAGCAGTTCTTC.

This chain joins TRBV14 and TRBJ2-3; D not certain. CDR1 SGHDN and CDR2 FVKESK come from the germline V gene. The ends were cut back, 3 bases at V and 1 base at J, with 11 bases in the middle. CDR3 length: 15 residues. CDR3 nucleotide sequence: TGTGCCAGCAGCCAGTTCTCGAGCGGCACAGATACGCAGTATTTT. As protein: CASSQFSSGTDTQYF. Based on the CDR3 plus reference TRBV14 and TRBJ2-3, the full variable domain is EAGVTQFPSHSVIEKGQTVTLRCDPISGHDNLYWYRRVMGKEIKFLLHFVKESKQDESGMPNNRFLAERTGGTYSTLKVQPAELEDSGVYFCASSQFSSGTDTQYFGPGTRLTVL.

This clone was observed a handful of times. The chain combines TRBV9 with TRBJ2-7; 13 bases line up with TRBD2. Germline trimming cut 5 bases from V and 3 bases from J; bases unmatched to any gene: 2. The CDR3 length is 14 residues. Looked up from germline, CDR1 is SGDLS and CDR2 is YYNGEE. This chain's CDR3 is CASSGTSGDYEQYF. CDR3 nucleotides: TGTGCCAGCAGTGGGACTAGCGGGGACTACGAGCAGTACTTC.

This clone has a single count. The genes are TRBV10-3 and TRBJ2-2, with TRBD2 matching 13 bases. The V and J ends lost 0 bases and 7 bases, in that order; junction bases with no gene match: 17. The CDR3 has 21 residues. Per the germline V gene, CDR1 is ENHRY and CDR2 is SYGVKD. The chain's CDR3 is CAISESNPRTSGSRGYGELFF. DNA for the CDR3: TGTGCCATCAGTGAGTCGAATCCCAGGACTAGCGGGAGTCGGGGATACGGGGAGCTGTTTTTT.

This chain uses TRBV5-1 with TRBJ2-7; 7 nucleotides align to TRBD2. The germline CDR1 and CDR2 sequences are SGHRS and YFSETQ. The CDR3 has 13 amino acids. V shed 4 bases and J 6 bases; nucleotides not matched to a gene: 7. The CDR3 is CASSQRTGGEQYF. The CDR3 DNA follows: TGCGCCAGCAGCCAACGAACGGGGGGCGAGCAGTACTTC.

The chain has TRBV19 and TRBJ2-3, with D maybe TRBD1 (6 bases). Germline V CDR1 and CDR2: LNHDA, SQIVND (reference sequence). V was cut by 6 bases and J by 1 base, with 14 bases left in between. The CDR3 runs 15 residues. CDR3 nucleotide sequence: TGTGCCAGTAGGAAACAGGGAAGCGGCACAGATACGCAGTATTTT. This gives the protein CASRKQGSGTDTQYF. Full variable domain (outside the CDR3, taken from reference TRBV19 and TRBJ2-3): DGGITQSPKYLFRKEGQNVTLSCEQNLNHDAMYWYRQDPGQGLRLIYYSQIVNDFQKGDIAEGYSVSREKKESFPLTVTSAQKNPTAFYLCASRKQGSGTDTQYFGPGTRLTVL.

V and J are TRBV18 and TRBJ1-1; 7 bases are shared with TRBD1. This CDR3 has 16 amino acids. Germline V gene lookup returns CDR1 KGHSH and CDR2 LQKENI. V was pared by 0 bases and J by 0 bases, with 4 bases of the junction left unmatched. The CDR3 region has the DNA TGTGCCAGCTCACCACCAGGGGGCTTAATGAACACTGAAGCTTTCTTT. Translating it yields CASSPPGGLMNTEAFF.